This TCR beta chain emerged from a study of T cell responses to AZD1222 COVID-19 vaccine (dated by TCRdb to the early 2020s). Looking at the study overall: A total of 240 or so trial participants underwent TCR sequencing, of whom roughly 210 had received two doses of AZD1222 and some 26 had received two doses of the MenACWY control vaccine. Enrollment into the trials was organized by age into subgroups of 18-55, 56-69 and 70-plus years, and those subgroups contained roughly 160, 29 and 62 TCR-sequenced participants, respectively.

Explained via the paper, the time point label denotes: sample from adult after SARS-CoV-2 infection, after symptom onset. Two convalescent COVID-19 patients, sampled after symptom onset from adults with prior SARS-CoV-2 infection, were also TCR-sequenced for comparison. Summary of the overall study and its limitations: The 56-69-year group was small, and its depth increase did not reach significance, likely because of low power. Because no day 14 peak-response samples were available, repertoires were characterized only after the peak T cell response. Participants were mostly white British and included more females than males, and it was suggested by the authors that clonal diversity may have been underestimated. The whole spike protein was spanned by vaccine-associated CD4 TCRs, and dominant responses were seen in regions 160-218 and 743-854. A significant rise in spike-specific TCR breadth and depth was observed after two AZD1222 doses relative to day 0 and relative to MenACWY recipients. Epitopes outside the regions mutated in the B.1.351 and B.1.1.7 variants were reportedly recognized by nearly half of the unique spike-specific TCRs. Conclusions about previously exposed vaccinees are limited because only 5 or 6 AZD1222 recipients were SARS-CoV-2 seropositive at baseline.

Relative to germline, V is 5 bases shorter and J is 0 bases shorter, with 8 bases between their ends. CDR1 and CDR2, per the germline V gene (reference sequence), are LNHDA and SQIVND. The CDR3 has 15 amino acids, counting the end cysteine and phenylalanine. Here the CDR3 DNA is all that survives: 45 bases in frame from base 1. This clone was detected a few times. No cognate antigen has been identified for it. No much larger clone is present one base from it, and per-base qualities are unavailable. The CDR3 regions of human TCRbeta chains were subjected to immunosequencing. On the authors' methods: TCRs in the repertoires were compared against a reference library of SARS-CoV-2-specific TCRs that had been generated with the MIRA antigen-specificity platform. Breadth meant the fraction of unique TCRs that were SARS-CoV-2-associated, whereas depth meant the fraction of total T cells that were SARS-CoV-2-associated. Each spike-specific TCR was assigned to its reactive spike region and to a CD4 or CD8 class using the MIRA data. Log10-transformed breadth and depth values were compared by one-way ANOVA with Sidak's multiple comparisons tests. The source is immuneACCESS, and TCRdb retained only in-frame sequences with V and J called. Part of the clones is not carried over; for the studies checked, unresolved V genes explain less than half of this, and the remainder is unexplained. V and J calls plus clone size are reproduced from that table; the DNA served to infer D and trimming. The sample profile shows roughly 150,000 clones; 88% of them were found once. Jointly, the top ten make up roughly 6.9% of the sample.

The V gene is TRBV19 and the J gene is TRBJ2-6, with an unclear D gene assignment. Sequencing was performed on peripheral blood, taken after recovery from COVID-19. The origin of this receptor is an adult who had recovered from COVID-19. The DNA sequence is given as TGTGCCAGTAGTCGACTGGACTCTGGGGCCAACGTCCTGACTTTC. It translates to CASSRLDSGANVLTF.